This TCR beta chain comes out of a study of human T cells and chemical hapten exposure (dated by TCRdb to 2020 to 2023). Describing the broader study: For sensitization, 2% DPC in acetone was applied to a 2 cm by 2 cm area of upper inner arm skin. Throughout the study period of roughly five months, patients also received therapeutic DPC doses to the scalp every week. Patch testing on the upper back used Finn chambers containing 0.01% DPC, with scoring done after 6 days according to International Contact Dermatitis Research Group standards. The mostly female patient cohort included alopecia areata with under or over 50% scalp involvement, alopecia totalis and alopecia universalis. The libraries were sequenced as a pool, and the TCR yield per sample differed mostly because of small variations in library volumes within the pool. This study followed changes in the peripheral blood TCR repertoire in vivo during primary and secondary sensitization of alopecia patients to the hapten diphenylcyclopropenone (DPC). Blood samples were taken from patients before sensitization (week 0) and at 2, 6 and about 24 weeks after DPC sensitization. For TCR sequencing, blood came from about 29 alopecia patients at anywhere from one to four time points (pre-sensitization, 2, 6 and 24 weeks).

Points on this clonotype: Its antigen is not yet known. Base qualities were left out, and no much larger clone turns up one base away.

What the research found in general, with its limitations: Compared with pre-sensitization or healthy control sets, expanded TCRs formed significantly more large CDR3 similarity clusters, which is consistent with antigen-driven responses. Patch test score correlated positively with the number of PT1 expanded TCRs, reaching significance at thresholds 8, 16 and 32 but not at 4. Repeated subsampling changed both the strength of the expansion versus patch-test correlation and the threshold at which the correlation became significant. The number of TCRs above 1 in 1000 frequency did not change with DPC sensitization; there was no evidence of global repertoire structure alterations. Because all patients had alopecia, a presumed autoimmune disease, the immune response of the patients might differ from that of healthy individuals.

Library preparation used RACE. Sequencing was performed on a NextSeq 500. During library preparation, unique molecular identifiers were attached to individual cDNA molecules so that TCRs could be counted quantitatively and reproducibly. From each blood RNA sample, both TCR alpha and TCR beta chains were sequenced. Under the source paper's analysis protocol: The median number of TCRs per sample was over 85,000, ranging from about 23,224 to 690,600. V, J and CDR3 annotation of the TCR reads was carried out using the Decombinator software suite. For PS versus PT1 abundance plots, all samples were subsampled to the same number of TCRs (28,000). TCRs were defined as expanded if absent before sensitization and observed at least eight times at the 2-week time point. Clones were called with MiXCR by TCRdb after fastp trimmed the public reads at Q25, and only in-frame beta chains were retained. Rows are combined by CDR3 protein, so each entry shows the most common genes and DNA. The V and J calls and clone size are TCRdb's, not the authors'. For this sample the table gives 120,000 or so distinct CDR3 sequences, of which roughly 12% were detected only once. The ten largest clones take up 2% to 2.5% of the sample.

The junction shows trimming of 1 base on V and 4 bases on J, plus 15 bases between the germline ends. From the germline V gene, CDR1 is MGHRA and CDR2 is YSYEKL. The CDR3 runs 16 residues from the cysteine to the phenylalanine. CDR3 DNA only is kept here, 48 bases in frame from base 1. In the paper's terms, the time point label means: patch test 3, about 24 weeks after DPC sensitization. The treatment or condition label on this specimen signifies: therapeutic diphenylcyclopropenone sensitization with weekly scalp DPC. At each patch-test visit, blood was drawn before the patch test was applied. Patients were eligible if aged 18 to 70, diagnosed with alopecia and judged suitable for DPC therapy, and pregnant patients were excluded. Total RNA was extracted from unfractionated whole blood that had been collected in Tempus Blood RNA tubes.

The sequence joins TRBV4-1 to TRBJ2-3; no D gene can be assigned with confidence. This TCR came from a woman between 50 and 59 years old with alopecia areata. Some clones in this sample may be carry-over from other donors' samples. The specimen comprised whole blood, sampled in connection with sensitization to the hapten diphenylcyclopropenone (DPC). The bases read TGCGCCAGCAGCCAAGTAAACGGTGGGGTGGCAGATACGCAGTATTTT. Its translation is CASSQVNGGVADTQYF.